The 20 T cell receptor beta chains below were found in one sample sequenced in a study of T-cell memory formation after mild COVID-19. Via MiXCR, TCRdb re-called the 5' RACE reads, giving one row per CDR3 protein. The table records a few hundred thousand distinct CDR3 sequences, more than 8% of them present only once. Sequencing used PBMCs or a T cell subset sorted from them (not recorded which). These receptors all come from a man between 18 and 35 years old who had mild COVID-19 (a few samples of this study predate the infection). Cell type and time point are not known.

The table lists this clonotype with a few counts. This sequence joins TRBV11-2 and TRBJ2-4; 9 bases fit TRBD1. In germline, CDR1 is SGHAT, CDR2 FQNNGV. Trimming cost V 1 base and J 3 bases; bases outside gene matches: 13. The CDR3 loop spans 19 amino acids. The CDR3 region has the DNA TGTGCCAGCAGCTTAGCCCCCGGGACAGGGCCCATAATCAAAAACATTCAGTACTTC. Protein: CASSLAPGTGPIIKNIQYF.

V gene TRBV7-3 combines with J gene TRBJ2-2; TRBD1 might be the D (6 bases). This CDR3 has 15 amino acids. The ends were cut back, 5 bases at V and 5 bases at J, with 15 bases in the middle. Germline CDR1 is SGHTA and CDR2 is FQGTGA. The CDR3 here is CASSPQGSGTGELFF. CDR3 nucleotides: TGTGCCAGCAGCCCCCAGGGGAGTGGGACCGGGGAGCTGTTTTTT.

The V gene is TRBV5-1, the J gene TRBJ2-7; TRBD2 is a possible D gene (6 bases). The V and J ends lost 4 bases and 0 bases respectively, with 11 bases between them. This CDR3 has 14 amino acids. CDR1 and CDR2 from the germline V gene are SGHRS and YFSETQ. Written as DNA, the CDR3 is TGCGCCAGCAGCCCGGACGGGGGCTCCTACGAGCAGTACTTC. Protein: CASSPDGGSYEQYF. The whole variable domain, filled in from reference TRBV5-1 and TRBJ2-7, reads KAGVTQTPRYLIKTRGQQVTLSCSPISGHRSVSWYQQTPGQGLQFLFEYFSETQRNKGNFPGRFSGRQFSNSRSEMNVSTLELGDSALYLCASSPDGGSYEQYFGPGTRLTVT.

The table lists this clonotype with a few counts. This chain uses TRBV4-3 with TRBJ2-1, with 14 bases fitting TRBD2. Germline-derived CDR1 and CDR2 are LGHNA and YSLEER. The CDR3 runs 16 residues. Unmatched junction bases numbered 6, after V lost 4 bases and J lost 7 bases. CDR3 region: CASSRRLAGGPNEQFF. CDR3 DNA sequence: TGCGCCAGCAGCCGCAGACTAGCGGGGGGGCCTAATGAGCAGTTCTTC.

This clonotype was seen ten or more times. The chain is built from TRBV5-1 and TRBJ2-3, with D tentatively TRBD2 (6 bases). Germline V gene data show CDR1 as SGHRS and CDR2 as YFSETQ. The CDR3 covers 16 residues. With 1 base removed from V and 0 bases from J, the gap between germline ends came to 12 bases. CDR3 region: CASSLLPSVSTDTQYF. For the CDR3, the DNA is TGCGCCAGCAGCTTGTTGCCTAGCGTGAGCACAGATACGCAGTATTTT.

The CDR3, as DNA: TGTGCCAGCAGCACCCGGGACACACAAGAGACCCAGTACTTC. It specifies CASSTRDTQETQYF. This chain uses TRBV7-2 with TRBJ2-5; TRBD1 might be the D (6 bases). The germline V gene has CDR1 SGHTA and CDR2 FQGNSA. The CDR3 runs 14 residues. V lost 5 bases and J 2 bases, leaving 12 bases between the germline ends.

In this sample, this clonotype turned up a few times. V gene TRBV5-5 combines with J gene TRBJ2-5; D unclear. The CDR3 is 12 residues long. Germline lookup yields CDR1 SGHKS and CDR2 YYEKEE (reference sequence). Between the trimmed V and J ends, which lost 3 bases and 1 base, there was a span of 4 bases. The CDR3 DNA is TGTGCCAGCAGCTGGCCCCAAGAGACCCAGTACTTC. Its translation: CASSWPQETQYF.

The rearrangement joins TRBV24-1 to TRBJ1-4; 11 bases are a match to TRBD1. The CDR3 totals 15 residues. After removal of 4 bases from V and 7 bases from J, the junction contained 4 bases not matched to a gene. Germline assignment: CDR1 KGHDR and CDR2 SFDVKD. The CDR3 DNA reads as TGTGCCACCAGTGAGACCGGGACAGGGGGTGAAAAACTGTTTTTT. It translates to CATSETGTGGEKLFF.

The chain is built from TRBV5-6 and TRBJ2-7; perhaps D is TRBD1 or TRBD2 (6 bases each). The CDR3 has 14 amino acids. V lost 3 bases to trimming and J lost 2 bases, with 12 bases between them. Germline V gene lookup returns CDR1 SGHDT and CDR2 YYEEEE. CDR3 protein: CASSSGARTYEQYV. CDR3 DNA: TGTGCCAGCAGCTCGGGGGCGCGAACCTACGAGCAGTACGTC.

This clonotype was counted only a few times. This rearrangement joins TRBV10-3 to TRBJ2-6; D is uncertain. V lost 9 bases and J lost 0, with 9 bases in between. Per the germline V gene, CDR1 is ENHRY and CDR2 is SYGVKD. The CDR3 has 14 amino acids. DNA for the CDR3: TGTGCCATTTTGCAGAGCTCTGGGGCCAACGTCCTGACTTTC. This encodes CAILQSSGANVLTF.

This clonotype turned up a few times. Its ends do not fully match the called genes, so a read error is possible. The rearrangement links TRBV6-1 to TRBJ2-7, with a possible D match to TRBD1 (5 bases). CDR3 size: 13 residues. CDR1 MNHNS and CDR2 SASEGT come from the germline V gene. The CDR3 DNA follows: TGTGCCAGCAGGGAAGGGGTCCTGGGGGAGCAGTACTTC. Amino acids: CASREGVLGEQYF.

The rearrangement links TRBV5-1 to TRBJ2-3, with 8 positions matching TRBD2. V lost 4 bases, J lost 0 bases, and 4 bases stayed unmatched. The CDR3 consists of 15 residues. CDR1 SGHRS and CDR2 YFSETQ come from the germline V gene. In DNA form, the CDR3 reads TGCGCCAGCAGCGTAACGGGGGGGAGCACAGATACGCAGTATTTT. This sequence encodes CASSVTGGSTDTQYF.

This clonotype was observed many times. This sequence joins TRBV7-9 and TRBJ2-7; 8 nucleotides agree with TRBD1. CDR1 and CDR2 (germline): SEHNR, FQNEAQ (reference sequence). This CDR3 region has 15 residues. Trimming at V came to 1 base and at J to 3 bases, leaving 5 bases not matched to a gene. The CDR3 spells CASSLGGQGDYEQYF. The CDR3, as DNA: TGTGCCAGCAGCTTAGGAGGACAGGGAGACTACGAGCAGTACTTC.

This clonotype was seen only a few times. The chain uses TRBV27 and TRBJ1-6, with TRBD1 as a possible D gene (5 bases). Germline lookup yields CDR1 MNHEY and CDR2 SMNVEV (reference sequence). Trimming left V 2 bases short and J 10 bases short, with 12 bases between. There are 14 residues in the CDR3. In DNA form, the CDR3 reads TGTGCCAGCAGTTTAACAGGATTGGACTCACCCCTCCACTTT. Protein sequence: CASSLTGLDSPLHF.

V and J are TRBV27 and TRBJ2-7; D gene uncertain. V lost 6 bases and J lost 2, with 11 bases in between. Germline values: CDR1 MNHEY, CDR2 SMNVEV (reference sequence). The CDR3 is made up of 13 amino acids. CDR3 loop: CASRRTETYEQYF. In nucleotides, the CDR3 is TGTGCCAGCAGGCGTACAGAGACCTACGAGCAGTACTTC.

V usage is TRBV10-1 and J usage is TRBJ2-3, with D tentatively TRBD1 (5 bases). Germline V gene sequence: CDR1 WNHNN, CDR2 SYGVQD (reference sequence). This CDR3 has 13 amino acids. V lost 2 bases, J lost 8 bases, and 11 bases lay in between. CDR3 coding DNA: TGCGCCAGCAGTGAGGTTTTGCAGGGTACGCAGTATTTT. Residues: CASSEVLQGTQYF.

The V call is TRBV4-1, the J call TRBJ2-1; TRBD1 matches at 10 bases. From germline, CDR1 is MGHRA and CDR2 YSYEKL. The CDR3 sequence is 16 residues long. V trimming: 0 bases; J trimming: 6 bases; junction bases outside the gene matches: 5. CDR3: CASSQERQGAGNEQFF. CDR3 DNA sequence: TGCGCCAGCAGCCAAGAACGACAGGGGGCTGGCAATGAGCAGTTCTTC.

CDR3 nucleotides: TGCAGCGTTGAATATGGACTAGTTGGCGAGACCCAGTACTTC. Translating it yields CSVEYGLVGETQYF. The chain links TRBV29-1 to TRBJ2-5; 7 nucleotides align to TRBD2. The germline V gene encodes CDR1 SQVTM and CDR2 ANQGSEA. After removal of 2 bases from V and 5 bases from J, the junction contained 8 bases not matched to a gene. CDR3 length: 14 residues.

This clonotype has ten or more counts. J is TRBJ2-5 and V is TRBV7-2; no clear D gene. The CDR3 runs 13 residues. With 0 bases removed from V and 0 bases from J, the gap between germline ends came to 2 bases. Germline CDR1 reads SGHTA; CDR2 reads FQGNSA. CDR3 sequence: CASSLANQETQYF. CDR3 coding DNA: TGTGCCAGCAGCTTAGCGAACCAAGAGACCCAGTACTTC.

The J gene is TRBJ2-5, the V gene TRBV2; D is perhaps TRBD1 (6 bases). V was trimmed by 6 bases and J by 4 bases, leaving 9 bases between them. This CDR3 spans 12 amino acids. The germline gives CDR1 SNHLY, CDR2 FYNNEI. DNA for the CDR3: TGTGCCAGCAGGGCGGACAGAGAGACCCAGTACTTC. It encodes CASRADRETQYF. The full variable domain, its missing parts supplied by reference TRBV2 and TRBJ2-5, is EPEVTQTPSHQVTQMGQEVILRCVPISNHLYFYWYRQILGQKVEFLVSFYNNEISEKSEIFDDQFSVERPDGSNFTLKIRSTKLEDSAMYFCASRADRETQYFGPGTRLLVL.